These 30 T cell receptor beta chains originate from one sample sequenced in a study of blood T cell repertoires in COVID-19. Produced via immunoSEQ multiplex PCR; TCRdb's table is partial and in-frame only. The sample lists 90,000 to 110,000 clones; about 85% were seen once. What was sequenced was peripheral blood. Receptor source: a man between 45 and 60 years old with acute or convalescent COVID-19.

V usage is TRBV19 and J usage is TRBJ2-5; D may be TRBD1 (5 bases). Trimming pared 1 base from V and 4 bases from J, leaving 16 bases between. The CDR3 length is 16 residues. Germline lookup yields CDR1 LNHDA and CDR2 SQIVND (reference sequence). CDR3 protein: CASSIAPGLGVETQYF. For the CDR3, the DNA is TGTGCCAGTAGTATAGCTCCGGGCCTAGGGGTAGAGACCCAGTACTTC. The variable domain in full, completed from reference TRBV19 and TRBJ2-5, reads DGGITQSPKYLFRKEGQNVTLSCEQNLNHDAMYWYRQDPGQGLRLIYYSQIVNDFQKGDIAEGYSVSREKKESFPLTVTSAQKNPTAFYLCASSIAPGLGVETQYFGPGTRLLVL.

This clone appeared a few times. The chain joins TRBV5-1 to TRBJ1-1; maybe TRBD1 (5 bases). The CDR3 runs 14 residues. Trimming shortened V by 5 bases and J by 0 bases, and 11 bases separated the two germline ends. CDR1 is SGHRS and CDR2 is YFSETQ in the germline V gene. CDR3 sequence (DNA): TGCGCCAGCAGTTTTACAGGCATGAACACTGAAGCTTTCTTT. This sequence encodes CASSFTGMNTEAFF.

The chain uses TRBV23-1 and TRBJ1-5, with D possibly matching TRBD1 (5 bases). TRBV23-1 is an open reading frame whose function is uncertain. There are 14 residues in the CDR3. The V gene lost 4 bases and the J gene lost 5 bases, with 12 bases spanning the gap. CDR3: CASSRSVQDQPQHF. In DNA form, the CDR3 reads TGCGCCAGCAGTCGAAGTGTACAGGATCAGCCCCAGCATTTT.

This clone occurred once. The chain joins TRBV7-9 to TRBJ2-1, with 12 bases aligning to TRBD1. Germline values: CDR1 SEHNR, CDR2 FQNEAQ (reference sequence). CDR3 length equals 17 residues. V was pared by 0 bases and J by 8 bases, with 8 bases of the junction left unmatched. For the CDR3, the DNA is TGTGCCAGCAGCTTAGCGCGGGGACAGGGGGCTGTAGATGAGCAGTTCTTC. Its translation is CASSLARGQGAVDEQFF.

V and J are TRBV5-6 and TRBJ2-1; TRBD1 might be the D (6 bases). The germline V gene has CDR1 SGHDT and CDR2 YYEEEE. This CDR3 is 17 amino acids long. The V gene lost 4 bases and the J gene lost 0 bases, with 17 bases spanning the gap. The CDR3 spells CASSRIPTGFSYNEQFF. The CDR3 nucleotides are TGTGCCAGCAGCCGAATCCCAACAGGGTTCTCCTACAATGAGCAGTTCTTC. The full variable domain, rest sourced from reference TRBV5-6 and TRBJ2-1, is DAGVTQSPTHLIKTRGQQVTLRCSPKSGHDTVSWYQQALGQGPQFIFQYYEEEERQRGNFPDRFSGHQFPNYSSELNVNALLLGDSALYLCASSRIPTGFSYNEQFFGPGTRLTVL.

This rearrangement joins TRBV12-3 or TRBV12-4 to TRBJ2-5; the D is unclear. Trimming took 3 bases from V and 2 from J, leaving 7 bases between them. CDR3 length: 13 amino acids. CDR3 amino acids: CASSFKQQETQYF. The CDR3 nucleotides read TGTGCCAGCAGTTTTAAACAGCAAGAGACCCAGTACTTC.

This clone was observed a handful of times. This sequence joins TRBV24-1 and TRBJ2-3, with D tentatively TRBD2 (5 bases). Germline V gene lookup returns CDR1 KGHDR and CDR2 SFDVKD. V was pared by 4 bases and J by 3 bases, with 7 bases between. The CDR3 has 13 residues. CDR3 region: CATSEPGTDTQYF. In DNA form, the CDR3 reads TGTGCCACCAGTGAGCCGGGGACAGATACGCAGTATTTT.

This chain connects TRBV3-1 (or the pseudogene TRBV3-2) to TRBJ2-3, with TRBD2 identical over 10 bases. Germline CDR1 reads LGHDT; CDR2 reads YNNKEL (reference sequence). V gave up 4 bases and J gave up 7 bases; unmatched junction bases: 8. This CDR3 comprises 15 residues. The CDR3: CASSPQRGGLYTQYF. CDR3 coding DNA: TGTGCCAGCAGCCCTCAGCGGGGGGGGTTATATACGCAGTATTTT.

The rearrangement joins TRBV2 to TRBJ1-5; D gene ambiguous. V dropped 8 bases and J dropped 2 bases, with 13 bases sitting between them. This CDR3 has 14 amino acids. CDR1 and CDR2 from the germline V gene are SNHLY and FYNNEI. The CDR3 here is CASDGFGGNQPQHF. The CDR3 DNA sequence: TGTGCCAGCGATGGCTTCGGGGGCAATCAGCCCCAGCATTTT.

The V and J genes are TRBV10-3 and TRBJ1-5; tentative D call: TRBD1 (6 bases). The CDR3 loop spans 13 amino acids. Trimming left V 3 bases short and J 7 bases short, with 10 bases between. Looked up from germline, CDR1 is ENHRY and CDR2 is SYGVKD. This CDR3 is CAISDLGAQPQHF. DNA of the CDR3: TGTGCCATCAGTGACTTGGGGGCCCAGCCCCAGCATTTT.

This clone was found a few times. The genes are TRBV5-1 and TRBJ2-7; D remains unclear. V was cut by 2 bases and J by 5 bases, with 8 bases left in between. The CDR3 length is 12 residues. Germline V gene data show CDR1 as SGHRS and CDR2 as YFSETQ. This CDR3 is CASSFADHEQYF. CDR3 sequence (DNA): TGCGCCAGCAGCTTCGCGGATCACGAGCAGTACTTC.

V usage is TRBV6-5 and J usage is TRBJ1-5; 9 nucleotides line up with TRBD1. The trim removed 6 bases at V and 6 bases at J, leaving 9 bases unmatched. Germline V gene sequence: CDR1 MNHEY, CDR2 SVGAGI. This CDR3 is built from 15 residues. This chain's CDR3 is CASSAGTGQSQPQHF. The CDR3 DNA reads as TGTGCCAGCAGCGCCGGGACAGGGCAGAGTCAGCCCCAGCATTTT.

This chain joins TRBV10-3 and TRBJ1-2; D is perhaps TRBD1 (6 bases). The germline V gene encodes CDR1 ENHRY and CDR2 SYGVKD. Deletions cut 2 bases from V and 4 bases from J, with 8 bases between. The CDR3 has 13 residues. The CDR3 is CAISEVRGYGYTF. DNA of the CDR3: TGTGCCATCAGTGAGGTCAGGGGCTATGGCTACACCTTC.

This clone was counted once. CDR3 loop: CASSSRDSFAYEQYF. CDR3 coding DNA: TGTGCCAGCTCAAGCCGGGACTCTTTCGCCTACGAGCAGTACTTC. V is TRBV18 and J is TRBJ2-7, with D possibly TRBD2 on 6 matching bases. This CDR3 comprises 15 residues. CDR1 KGHSH and CDR2 LQKENI come from the germline V gene. The V and J ends lost 5 bases and 2 bases respectively, with 16 bases between them.

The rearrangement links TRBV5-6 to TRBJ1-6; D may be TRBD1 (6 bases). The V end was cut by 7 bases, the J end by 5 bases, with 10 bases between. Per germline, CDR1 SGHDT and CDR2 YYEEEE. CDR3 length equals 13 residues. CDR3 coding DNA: TGTGCCAGCGCCCGGGACAATAATTCACCCCTCCACTTT. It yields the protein CASARDNNSPLHF.

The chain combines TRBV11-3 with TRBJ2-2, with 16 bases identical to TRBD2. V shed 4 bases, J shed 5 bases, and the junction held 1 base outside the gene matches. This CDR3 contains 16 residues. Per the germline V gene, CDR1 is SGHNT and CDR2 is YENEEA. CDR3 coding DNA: TGTGCCAGCAGCTCGGGACTAGCGGGGGGGACCGGGGAGCTGTTTTTT. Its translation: CASSSGLAGGTGELFF.

In DNA form, the CDR3 reads TGTGCCAGCAGTTCTCTAGGGACACCTCATGGCTACACCTTC. It translates to CASSSLGTPHGYTF. The V call is TRBV28, the J call TRBJ1-2, with D perhaps matching TRBD1 (6 bases). The CDR3 is 14 residues long. The germline V and J ends were trimmed by 4 bases and 6 bases, with 15 bases remaining between them. From germline, CDR1 is MDHEN and CDR2 SYDVKM.

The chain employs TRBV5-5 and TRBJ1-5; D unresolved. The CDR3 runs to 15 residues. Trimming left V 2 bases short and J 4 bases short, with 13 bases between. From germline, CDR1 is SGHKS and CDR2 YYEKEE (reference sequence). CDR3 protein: CASSFGASRNQPQHF. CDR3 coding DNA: TGTGCCAGCAGCTTCGGAGCGAGCAGAAATCAGCCCCAGCATTTT. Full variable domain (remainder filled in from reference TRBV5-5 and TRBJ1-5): DAGVTQSPTHLIKTRGQQVTLRCSPISGHKSVSWYQQVLGQGPQFIFQYYEKEERGRGNFPDRFSARQFPNYSSELNVNALLLGDSALYLCASSFGASRNQPQHFGDGTRLSIL.

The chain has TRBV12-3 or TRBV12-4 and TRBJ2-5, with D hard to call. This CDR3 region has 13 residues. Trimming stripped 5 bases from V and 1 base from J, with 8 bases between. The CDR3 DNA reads TGTGCCAGCAGTCGACATATCCAAGAGACCCAGTACTTC. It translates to CASSRHIQETQYF.

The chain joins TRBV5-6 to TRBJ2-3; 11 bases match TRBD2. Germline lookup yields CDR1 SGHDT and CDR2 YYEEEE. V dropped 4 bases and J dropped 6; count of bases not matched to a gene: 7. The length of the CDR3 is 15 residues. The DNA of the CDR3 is TGTGCCAGCAGCCAACTAGCGGGGGCGGGGGATACGCAGTATTTT. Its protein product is CASSQLAGAGDTQYF. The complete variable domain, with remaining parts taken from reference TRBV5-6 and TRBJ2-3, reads DAGVTQSPTHLIKTRGQQVTLRCSPKSGHDTVSWYQQALGQGPQFIFQYYEEEERQRGNFPDRFSGHQFPNYSSELNVNALLLGDSALYLCASSQLAGAGDTQYFGPGTRLTVL.

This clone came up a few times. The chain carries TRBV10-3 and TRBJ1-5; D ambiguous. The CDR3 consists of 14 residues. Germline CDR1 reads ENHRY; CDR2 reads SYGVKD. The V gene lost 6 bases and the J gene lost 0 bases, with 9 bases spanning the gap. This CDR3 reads CAISDGLSNQPQHF. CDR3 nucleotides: TGTGCCATCAGCGACGGACTTAGCAATCAGCCCCAGCATTTT.

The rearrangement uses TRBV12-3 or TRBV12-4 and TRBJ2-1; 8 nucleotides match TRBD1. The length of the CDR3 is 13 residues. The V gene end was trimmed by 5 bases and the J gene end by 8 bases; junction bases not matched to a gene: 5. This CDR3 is CASSQQGVDEQFF. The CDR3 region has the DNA TGTGCCAGCAGTCAACAGGGGGTCGATGAGCAGTTCTTC.

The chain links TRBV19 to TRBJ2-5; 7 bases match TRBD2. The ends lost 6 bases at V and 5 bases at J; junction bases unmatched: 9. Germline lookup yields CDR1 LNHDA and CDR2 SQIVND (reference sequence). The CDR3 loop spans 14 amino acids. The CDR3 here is CASSAGTNIETQYF. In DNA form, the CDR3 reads TGTGCCAGTAGCGCCGGGACTAACATCGAGACCCAGTACTTC.

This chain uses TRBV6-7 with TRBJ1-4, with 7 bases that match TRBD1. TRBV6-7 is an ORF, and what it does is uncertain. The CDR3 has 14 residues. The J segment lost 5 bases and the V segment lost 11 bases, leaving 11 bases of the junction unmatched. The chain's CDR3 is CARSPGQKNEKLFF. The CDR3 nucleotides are TGTGCCCGCTCTCCGGGACAGAAAAATGAAAAACTGTTTTTT.

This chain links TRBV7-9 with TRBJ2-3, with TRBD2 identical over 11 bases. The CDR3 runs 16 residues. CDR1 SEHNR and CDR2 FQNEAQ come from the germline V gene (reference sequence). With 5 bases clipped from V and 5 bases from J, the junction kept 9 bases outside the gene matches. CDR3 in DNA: TGTGCCAGCAGCGTACTAGCGGGGGTAGTAAAAGATACGCAGTATTTT. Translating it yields CASSVLAGVVKDTQYF.

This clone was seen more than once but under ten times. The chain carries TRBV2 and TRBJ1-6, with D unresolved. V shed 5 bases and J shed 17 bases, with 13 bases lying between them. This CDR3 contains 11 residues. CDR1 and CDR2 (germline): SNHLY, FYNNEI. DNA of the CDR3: TGTGCCAGCAGTCTAGACGGTCAGATCCACTTT. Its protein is CASSLDGQIHF.

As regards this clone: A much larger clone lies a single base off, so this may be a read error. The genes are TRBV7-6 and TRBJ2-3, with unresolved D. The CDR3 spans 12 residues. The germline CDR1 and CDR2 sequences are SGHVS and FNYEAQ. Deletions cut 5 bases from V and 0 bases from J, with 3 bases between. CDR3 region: CASSPSTDTQYF. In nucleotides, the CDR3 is TGTGCCAGCAGCCCTAGCACAGATACGCAGTATTTT.

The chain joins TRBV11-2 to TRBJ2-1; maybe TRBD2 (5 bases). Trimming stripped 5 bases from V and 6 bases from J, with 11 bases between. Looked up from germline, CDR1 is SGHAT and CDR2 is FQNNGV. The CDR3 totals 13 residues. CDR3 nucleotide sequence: TGTGCCAGCAGCCCCGACTATGTCAATGAGCAGTTCTTC. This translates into CASSPDYVNEQFF.

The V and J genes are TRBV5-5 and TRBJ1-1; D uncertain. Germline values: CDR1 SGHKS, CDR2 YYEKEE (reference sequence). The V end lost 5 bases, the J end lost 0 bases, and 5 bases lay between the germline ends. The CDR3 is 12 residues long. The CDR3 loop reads CASRRVNTEAFF. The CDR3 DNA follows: TGTGCCAGCAGGAGAGTGAACACTGAAGCTTTCTTT.

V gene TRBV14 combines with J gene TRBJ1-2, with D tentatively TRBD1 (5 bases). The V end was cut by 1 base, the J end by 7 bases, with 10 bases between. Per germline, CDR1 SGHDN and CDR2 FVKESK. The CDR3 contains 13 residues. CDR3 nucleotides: TGTGCCAGCAGCCAAGGGTCAGGGTCTGGCTACACCTTC. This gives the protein CASSQGSGSGYTF.